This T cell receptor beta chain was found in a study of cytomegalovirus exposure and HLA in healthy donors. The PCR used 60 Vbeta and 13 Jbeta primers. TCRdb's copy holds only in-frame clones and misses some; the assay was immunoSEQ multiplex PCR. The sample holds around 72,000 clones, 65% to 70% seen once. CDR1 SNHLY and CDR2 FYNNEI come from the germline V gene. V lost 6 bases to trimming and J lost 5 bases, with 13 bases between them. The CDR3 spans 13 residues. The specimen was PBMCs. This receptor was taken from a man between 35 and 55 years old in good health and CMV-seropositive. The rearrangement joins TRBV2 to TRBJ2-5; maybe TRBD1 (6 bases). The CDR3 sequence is CASREQGWETQYF. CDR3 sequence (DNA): TGTGCCAGCAGGGAACAGGGATGGGAGACCCAGTACTTC. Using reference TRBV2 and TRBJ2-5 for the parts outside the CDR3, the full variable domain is EPEVTQTPSHQVTQMGQEVILRCVPISNHLYFYWYRQILGQKVEFLVSFYNNEISEKSEIFDDQFSVERPDGSNFTLKIRSTKLEDSAMYFCASREQGWETQYFGPGTRLLVL.